This TCR beta chain came from a study of blood T cell repertoires in COVID-19 (dated by TCRdb to 2018 to 2021). Some background on the complete study: Collaborator samples came from the United States, Italy and Spain and covered acute and convalescent phases of COVID-19. The material from the prospective study consisted of cDNA or gDNA derived from T cells, B-cell-depleted T cells, or PBMCs. The dataset comprised deeply sampled blood TCRbeta repertoires from subjects exposed to, actively infected with, or recovered from COVID-19. The repertoires were released in a freely available public database meant as a resource for research on the immune response to SARS-CoV-2. The samples were drawn from two sources: the first 160 participants of the ongoing ImmuneRACE study, and 1,254 subjects contributed by 6 global collaborators. Sample metadata almost always included a de-identified subject ID, COVID-19 status, age in years and sex. HLA class I and class II types, where available, came from metadata supplied by the sample provider rather than from assay-based typing. Paper-wide results and their limitations: The amount of clinical and demographic metadata varied by source and participant and was provided uncurated.

Trimming at the junction amounts to 4 bases on V and 2 bases on J, and the germline ends lie 11 bases apart. The CDR3, cysteine through phenylalanine, is 14 amino acids long. Only the CDR3 region is kept as DNA, spanning 42 bases read in frame from base 1. CDR1 and CDR2, per the germline V gene (reference sequence), are SEHNR and FQNEAQ. The immunoSEQ Assay, a bias-controlled multiplex PCR, was used to amplify TCRbeta CDR3 regions from genomic DNA. The original methods were these. The number of nucleated cells in each sample was estimated from the amplification of reference gene primers within the assay. To quantify the absolute abundance of each unique TCRbeta CDR3 rearrangement, sequence reads were collapsed and filtered. For each sample, productive Simpson clonality was calculated as the square root of Simpson's diversity index over productive rearrangements. The table was pulled from immuneACCESS by TCRdb, which kept in-frame rearrangements only. Such tables lose some clones; where checked, under half of the loss comes from unresolved V genes, and the rest has no known cause. The DNA gave D and trimming, while V, J and clone size come from that table. The sample table shows under 450,000 clones, and under 85% are seen once. The ten largest clones add up to around 5% of the sample.

Enrolling through a virtual design, the prospective study's participants ranged in age from roughly 18 to 89 years and lived across 24 United States geographic areas. To assign participants to cohorts, the prospective study relied on clinical history that participants themselves reported in a screening survey and a study questionnaire. Recovered participants in ImmuneRACE Cohort 3 were defined by two consecutive negative NP/OP PCR tests, clearance by a healthcare professional, or resolution of symptoms. In the prospective study, whole blood, serum and a nasopharyngeal or oropharyngeal swab were collected from each participant by mobile phlebotomists. Prospective study participants could optionally give additional blood draws and questionnaires over a roughly two-month period. Before DNA extraction, blood samples from the prospective study were shipped at room temperature or frozen. Worth noting for this clone: This receptor's antigen is unknown. Base qualities are missing; no much larger clone stands one base away.

In this chain, TRBV7-9 is recombined with TRBJ1-2, with no D gene named confidently. The sequence came from a woman aged 50 to 65 who had recovered from COVID-19. The sequenced sample consisted of PBMCs or T cells enriched from blood (not recorded which). The DNA sequence is as follows: TGTGCCAGCAGCTCCGAGGGATCAAACTATGGCTACACCTTC. This yields the protein CASSSEGSNYGYTF.